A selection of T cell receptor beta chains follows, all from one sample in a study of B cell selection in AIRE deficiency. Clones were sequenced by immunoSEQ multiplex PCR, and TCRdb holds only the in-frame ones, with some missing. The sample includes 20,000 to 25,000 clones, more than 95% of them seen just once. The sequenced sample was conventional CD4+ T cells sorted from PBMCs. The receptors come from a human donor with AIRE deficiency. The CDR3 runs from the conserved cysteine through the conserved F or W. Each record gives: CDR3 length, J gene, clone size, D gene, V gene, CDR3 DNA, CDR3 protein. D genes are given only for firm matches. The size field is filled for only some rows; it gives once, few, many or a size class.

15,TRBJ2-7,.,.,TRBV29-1,TGCAGCGGGCCGGATAGGGACCTAACCCCCTACGAGCAGTACTTC,CSGPDRDLTPYEQYF
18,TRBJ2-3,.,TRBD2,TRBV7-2,TGTGCCAGCAGCTTAGCCTTTCTAGCGGGAGAAAGCACAGATACGCAGTATTTT,CASSLAFLAGESTDTQYF
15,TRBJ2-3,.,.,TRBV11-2,TGTGCCAGCAACCCGGGACACCTAACGGGAAAAACGCAGTATTTT,CASNPGHLTGKTQYF
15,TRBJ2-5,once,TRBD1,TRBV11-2,TGTGCCAGCAGCCCACACAGGGGCGCAGGGGAGACCCAGTACTTC,CASSPHRGAGETQYF
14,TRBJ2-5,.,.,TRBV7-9,TGTGCCAGCAGCTTCCAACGTCCTCAAGAGACCCAGTACTTC,CASSFQRPQETQYF
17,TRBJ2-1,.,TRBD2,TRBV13,TGTGCCAGCAGCCCAACCGGGGCTAGCGGGAGGAGGGGTGAGCAGTTCTTC,CASSPTGASGRRGEQFF
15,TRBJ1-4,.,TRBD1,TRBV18,TGTGCCAGCTCAAGGTCTGGGACAGGGGCTGAAAAACTGTTTTTT,CASSRSGTGAEKLFF
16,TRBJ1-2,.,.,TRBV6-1,TGTGCCAGCAGTGAAGCGCTAACAGGGTGGAACTATGGCTACACCTTC,CASSEALTGWNYGYTF
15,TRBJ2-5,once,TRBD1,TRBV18,TGTGCCAGCTCACCATGGACAGGGGGCGAAGAGACCCAGTACTTC,CASSPWTGGEETQYF
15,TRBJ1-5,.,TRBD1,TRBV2,TGTGCCAGCAGTGGGGACAGGGGAGGCGGTCAGCCCCAGCATTTT,CASSGDRGGGQPQHF
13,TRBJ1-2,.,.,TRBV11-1,TGTGCCAGCAGCTTGGGAGTTACTTATGGCTACACCTTC,CASSLGVTYGYTF
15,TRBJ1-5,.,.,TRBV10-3,TGTGCCATCAGTGAGGGAGGACCCCAATCAAAACCCCAGCATTTT,CAISEGGPQSKPQHF
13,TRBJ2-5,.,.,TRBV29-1,TGCAGCGTTGAAGCTTACGGGGAAGAGGCCCAGTACTTC,CSVEAYGEEAQYF
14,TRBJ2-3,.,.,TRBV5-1,TGCGCCAGCAGCATAGGGATAGTAACAGATACGCAGTATTTT,CASSIGIVTDTQYF
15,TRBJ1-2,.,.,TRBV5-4,TGTGCCAGCAGCAGGGGACTGACTACTATGGAGGGCTACACCTTC,CASSRGLTTMEGYTF
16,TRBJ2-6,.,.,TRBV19,TGTGCCAGTAGTCCCCAATGGGTTCCTGGGGCCAACGTCCTGACTTTC,CASSPQWVPGANVLTF
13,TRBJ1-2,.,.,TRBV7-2,TGTGCCAGCAGCTCGGGGTCAAACTATGGCTACACCTTC,CASSSGSNYGYTF
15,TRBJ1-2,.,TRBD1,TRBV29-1,TGCAGCGTTGGGCCCTACGGGACAGGAAGCTATGGCTACACCTTC,CSVGPYGTGSYGYTF
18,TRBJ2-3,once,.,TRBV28,TGTGCCAGCAGTACGTCTGGGCGGGTCCCCCTTGGCACAGATACGCAGTATTTT,CASSTSGRVPLGTDTQYF
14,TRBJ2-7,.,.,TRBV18,TGTGCCAGCTCACCTGGGGGGGCGTTCAGCGAGCAGTACTTC,CASSPGGAFSEQYF
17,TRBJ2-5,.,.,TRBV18,TGTGCCAGCTCACCTTTCCCCCTCGCTGGGTCTCGAGAGACCCAGTACTTC,CASSPFPLAGSRETQYF
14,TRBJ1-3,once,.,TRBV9,TGTGCCAGCAGCGTATCGGGAAGAGGAAACACCATATATTTT,CASSVSGRGNTIYF
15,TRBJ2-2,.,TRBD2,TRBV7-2,TGTGCCAGCAGCTTAGAGCTAGCGGGGACCGGGGAGCTGTTTTTT,CASSLELAGTGELFF
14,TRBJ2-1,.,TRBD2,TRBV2,TGTGCCAGCAGAGGACTAGCGGTATACAATGAGCAGTTCTTC,CASRGLAVYNEQFF
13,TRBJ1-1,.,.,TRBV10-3,TGTGCCATCATGGACGGATTGAACACTGAAGCTTTCTTT,CAIMDGLNTEAFF
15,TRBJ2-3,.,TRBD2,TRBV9,TGTGCCAGCAGCGTAGGGGCGGGGGGTACAGATACGCAGTATTTT,CASSVGAGGTDTQYF
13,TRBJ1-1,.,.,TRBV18,TGTGCCAGCTCACCCCAGGGGAACACTGAAGCTTTCTTT,CASSPQGNTEAFF
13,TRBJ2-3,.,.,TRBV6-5,TGTGCCAGCAGCCAAATTCGGGAGACTACGCAGTATTTT,CASSQIRETTQYF
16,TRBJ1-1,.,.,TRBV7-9,TGTGCCAGCAGCGCCACCCAGGGGTTCGGGAGCACTGAAGCTTTCTTT,CASSATQGFGSTEAFF
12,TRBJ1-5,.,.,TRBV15,TGTGCCACCAGCAGAGATAGTCAGCCCCAGCATTTT,CATSRDSQPQHF
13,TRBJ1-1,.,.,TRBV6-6,TGTGCCAGCAGGAAGAAGAGGGACACTGAAGCTTTCTTT,CASRKKRDTEAFF
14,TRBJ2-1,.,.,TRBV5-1,TGCGCCAGCAGCTTGATGGACTACGACAATGAGCAGTTCTTC,CASSLMDYDNEQFF
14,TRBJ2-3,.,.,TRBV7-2,TGTGCCAGCAGCCCCCGTGGGGATTTTCCTACGCAGTATTTT,CASSPRGDFPTQYF
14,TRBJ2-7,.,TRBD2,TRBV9,TGTGCCAGCAGCGTAATAGCGGGGGGGCCGGTGCAGTACTTC,CASSVIAGGPVQYF
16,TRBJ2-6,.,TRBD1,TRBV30,TGTGCCTGGAACGACAGGGGGCAAGTGGGGGCCAACGTCCTGACTTTC,CAWNDRGQVGANVLTF
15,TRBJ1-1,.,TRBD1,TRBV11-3,TGTGCCAGCAGCCTTCGGGACAGTTCGTTCACTGAAGCTTTCTTT,CASSLRDSSFTEAFF
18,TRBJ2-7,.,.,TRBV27,TGTGCCACCCTCCCCATGGGGCGGCGGATTCGCTCGGCCTACGAGCAGTACTTC,CATLPMGRRIRSAYEQYF
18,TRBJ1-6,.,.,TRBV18,TGTGCCAGCTCACCCCGGACCCAAAACCACGGAACAAAATCACCCCTCCACTTT,CASSPRTQNHGTKSPLHF
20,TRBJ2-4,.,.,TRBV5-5,TGTGCCAGCAGCTTGGTTCCAGGGCCTCAAAACTCCGTAGCCAAAAACATTCAGTACTTC,CASSLVPGPQNSVAKNIQYF
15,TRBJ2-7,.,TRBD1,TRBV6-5,TGTGCCAGCAGTTACTCTCCGACAGGGGCGTACGAGCAGTACTTC,CASSYSPTGAYEQYF
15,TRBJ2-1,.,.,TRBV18,TGTGCCAGCTCACCTGACAGGTACTCCTACAATGAGCAGTTCTTC,CASSPDRYSYNEQFF